These T cell receptor beta chains were read from a single sample in a study of cytomegalovirus exposure and HLA in healthy donors. Sequencing used immunoSEQ multiplex PCR; TCRdb keeps in-frame clones, though not all of them. The profile shows 150,000 to 200,000 clones, 60% to 85% of them singletons. The sample consisted of PBMCs. The receptors here all came from a woman aged 45 to 65 in good health and CMV-seropositive. The CDR3 runs from the conserved cysteine through the conserved F or W. The D gene is left open where the match is weak. Rows give clone size only sometimes, using once, few, many, or a class for an expanded clone.

J gene	V gene	clone size	D gene	CDR3 protein	CDR3 DNA
TRBJ1-1	TRBV7-9	.	TRBD1	CASSLLATGGTEAFF	TGTGCCAGCAGCTTACTTGCCACAGGGGGCACTGAAGCTTTCTTT
TRBJ2-2	TRBV29-1	few	TRBD1	CSGGTGNPNTGELFF	TGCAGCGGGGGGACAGGCAACCCGAACACCGGGGAGCTGTTTTTT
TRBJ1-3	TRBV21-1	.	.	CASSRRGPSKRNTIYF	TGTGCCAGCAGCAGAAGGGGCCCCTCGAAGAGAAACACCATATATTTT
TRBJ2-1	TRBV2	.	TRBD2	CASRSSSGQAYNEQFF	TGTGCCAGCAGATCCTCTAGCGGACAAGCCTACAATGAGCAGTTCTTC
TRBJ2-5	TRBV6-1	.	.	CASSAVVQAQETQYF	TGTGCCAGCAGTGCTGTGGTACAGGCACAAGAGACCCAGTACTTC
TRBJ2-7	TRBV19	.	TRBD2	CASSIGLAEYEQYF	TGTGCCAGTAGTATAGGACTAGCGGAGTACGAGCAGTACTTC
TRBJ1-5	TRBV19	.	TRBD1	CASSMDRDQPQHF	TGTGCCAGTAGTATGGACAGGGATCAGCCCCAGCATTTT
TRBJ2-1	TRBV9	.	.	CASSSGPSRGNEQFF	TGTGCCAGCAGCTCAGGCCCTAGCCGGGGGAATGAGCAGTTCTTC
TRBJ2-1	TRBV5-1	few	.	CASSLDRSGDEQFF	TGCGCCAGCAGCTTGGACCGCAGCGGCGATGAGCAGTTCTTC
TRBJ1-3	TRBV15	.	TRBD1	CATSRWTGVSGNTIYF	TGTGCCACCAGCAGATGGACAGGGGTCTCTGGAAACACCATATATTTT
TRBJ2-2	TRBV6-1	once	.	CASKRTGTNTGELFF	TGTGCCAGCAAGAGAACAGGGACGAACACCGGGGAGCTGTTTTTT
TRBJ1-1	TRBV30	.	TRBD1	CAWSTSTGATEAFF	TGTGCCTGGAGTACTTCGACAGGGGCCACTGAAGCTTTCTTT
TRBJ2-2	TRBV5-1	.	.	CASSLQSNTGELFF	TGCGCCAGCAGCTTGCAATCGAACACCGGGGAGCTGTTTTTT
TRBJ1-4	TRBV7-6	few	TRBD1	CASSPYTGTVNEKLFF	TGTGCCAGCAGCCCATACACCGGGACAGTGAATGAAAAACTGTTTTTT
TRBJ2-3	TRBV27	.	.	CASSINTGDTQYF	TGTGCCAGCAGTATTAACACGGGAGATACGCAGTATTTT
TRBJ2-5	TRBV5-1	once	TRBD1	CASSPNRGHETQYF	TGCGCCAGCAGCCCCAACAGGGGACATGAGACCCAGTACTTC
TRBJ1-3	TRBV6-5	.	.	CASSNRGNTIYF	TGTGCCAGCAGCAACAGGGGAAACACCATATATTTT
TRBJ1-2	TRBV14	.	.	CASSQGANRFYGYTF	TGTGCCAGCAGCCAAGGGGCCAATAGGTTTTATGGCTACACCTTC
TRBJ1-3	TRBV6-5	.	.	CASRTEVGNTIYF	TGTGCCAGCAGGACAGAAGTTGGAAACACCATATATTTT
TRBJ1-2	TRBV6-5	.	TRBD1	CASRMTGTISYTF	TGTGCCAGCAGAATGACAGGGACCATTAGCTACACCTTC
TRBJ1-1	TRBV10-1	.	.	CASNVRQNMNTEAFF	TGCGCCAGCAACGTCAGACAGAATATGAACACTGAAGCTTTCTTT
TRBJ2-5	TRBV5-6	once	.	CASSSRMGAETQYF	TGTGCCAGCAGCTCTCGAATGGGGGCAGAGACCCAGTACTTC
TRBJ1-1	TRBV5-5	.	.	CATKSKGDFTEAFF	TGTGCCACCAAATCAAAAGGGGATTTCACTGAAGCTTTCTTT
TRBJ1-2	TRBV7-8	once	.	CASSLVQGQTGGYTF	TGTGCCAGCAGCTTAGTCCAGGGACAAACTGGTGGCTACACCTTC
TRBJ1-2	TRBV27	.	TRBD1	CASSLYIGRGLGGYTF	TGTGCCAGCAGTTTATATATCGGGAGGGGGCTGGGTGGCTACACCTTC
TRBJ1-3	TRBV7-9	.	.	CASSPWRGSTGNTIYF	TGTGCCAGCAGCCCGTGGAGGGGTTCCACTGGAAACACCATATATTTT
TRBJ2-7	TRBV6-5	few	.	CASSYQRLSSYEQYF	TGTGCCAGCAGTTACCAGAGACTAAGCTCCTACGAGCAGTACTTC
TRBJ2-7	TRBV14	.	.	CASSRYGYEQYF	TGTGCCAGCAGCCGATACGGTTACGAGCAGTACTTC
TRBJ1-5	TRBV6-5	few	.	CASSLRGTRAQHF	TGTGCCAGCAGTTTAAGGGGGACTAGAGCCCAGCATTTT
TRBJ1-5	TRBV4-1	few	.	CASSQLGGQPQHF	TGCGCCAGCAGCCAGCTAGGGGGTCAGCCCCAGCATTTT